This T cell receptor beta chain was sequenced for a study of T-cell memory formation after mild COVID-19 (dated by TCRdb to the early 2020s). Context from the whole study: Most TCR sequence clusters were specific to one of the two donors. In two donors, T-cell clones that expanded and contracted after mild COVID-19 were followed by sequencing TCRalpha and TCRbeta repertoires longitudinally. The cohort comprised two young, previously healthy adult volunteers, one female and one male.

Points on this clonotype: Its antigen is still unknown. No base-level quality is on record; no much larger clone is a single base apart.

Overall results and qualifications from the work: SARS-CoV-2 specificity was not confirmed for the second-wave clones peaking on day 37. Balanced CD4/CD8 phenotypes were observed for clones contracting from day 15 to 85, whereas a bias towards CD4+ was observed for a second wave of clones expanding from day 15 to 37. The detection of some responding clones in pre-infection memory suggests that pre-existing cross-reactive memory T cells joined the SARS-CoV-2 response. Contracting CD4+ clones appeared mostly in the CM and EM memory subsets, whereas CD8+ clones were enriched in EMRA. The study included only two mild cases, and larger cohorts that include severe cases with pre-infection samples were judged to be necessary.

The sequencer was an Illumina NovaSeq 6000. Using 5'RACE with constant-segment primers, TCRalpha and TCRbeta cDNA libraries were constructed, with sample barcodes and unique molecular identifiers added in the process. RNA was extracted from every sample with Trizol reagent. Amplification of the libraries took two PCR steps, and the second step added a second sample barcode plus Illumina TruSeq adapters. Libraries were sequenced on an Illumina NovaSeq with 2 x 150 bp paired-end reads. As for the original processing: Demultiplexing of reads and collapsing into UMI-guided consensus sequences were performed with migec v1.2.7. Using mixcr v2.1.11, UMI consensuses were aligned to TRA and TRB V and J templates and then assembled into clonotypes. Expanded or contracted clonotypes were those called significant by both edgeR and NoisET, with noise models trained on biological replicates. For edgeR calls, the cutoffs were a false discovery rate-adjusted p below 0.01 and a log2 fold-change threshold of 1. As an exploratory analysis of dynamics, PCA with hierarchical clustering was applied to max-normalized trajectories of the 1000 most abundant clonotypes. Each responding clone was given a CD4 or CD8 phenotype based on the CD4+ and CD8+ repertoires, which had been sequenced separately. The raw public reads went through TCRdb reprocessing: fastp at Q25, MiXCR clone calling, in-frame beta chains kept. Identical CDR3 protein sequences are pooled into one entry, listed with their most common genes and DNA. The V and J calls were not made by the authors but by TCRdb's processing. The sample table records some 350,000 distinct CDR3 sequences; over 10% of these occur just once. The top ten constitute roughly 23% of the sample.

Ficoll-Paque density gradient centrifugation was used to isolate PBMCs. The sample consisted of PBMCs or a T cell subset sorted from them (not recorded which). The source is a man aged 18 to 30 who had mild COVID-19 (a few samples of this study predate the infection). The sample titles of this study are shuffled in the database, so cell type and time point are left out; the donor was told from shared clones.

The CDR3 protein: CAAAGGFGQETQYF. The sequence in DNA is TGTGCCGCAGCTGGTGGGTTTGGCCAAGAGACCCAGTACTTC. In this chain, TRBV27 is recombined with TRBJ2-5, with the identity of the D gene unclear. Sequences MNHEY (CDR1) and SMNVEV (CDR2) are obtained from the germline V gene (reference sequence). The CDR3 spans 14 residues, from the cysteine through the phenylalanine. Only the CDR3 portion is preserved as DNA: 42 bases, with reading frame beginning at the first base. V loses 11 bases of germline sequence and J loses 1 base, and the interval between the two ends is 17 bases.